This T cell receptor (beta chain) was captured in a study of regulatory T cells in long-lasting Graves disease. Time point noted: newly diagnosed GD, antithyroid drugs for less than 3 months. Extracted RNA from PBMCs served as the source of the TCR library. Graves' disease diagnosis followed American Thyroid Association guidelines. Patient provenance is recorded as an endocrinology department in Xi'an, China. Sequencing libraries for TCR beta were prepared with iRepertoire HTBI primers and Arm-PCR of CDR3 regions. TCRdb itself ran the multiplex PCR reads through MiXCR, one entry per CDR3 protein. The data contain about 620,000 distinct CDR3 sequences, roughly 15% of them singletons. Germline V gives CDR1 SNHLY, CDR2 FYNNEI. V dropped 6 bases and J dropped 8; count of bases not matched to a gene: 10. The CDR3 is 15 residues long. The same specimen was also included in a second study, on T cells in Graves' hyperthyroidism and ophthalmopathy. From that paper: Graves' hyperthyroidism was deemed stable absent ophthalmopathy progression within 18 months. The patients, who ranged from 18 to 65 in age, presented with newly diagnosed hyperthyroidism lasting under 2 months.

V and J are TRBV2 and TRBJ2-4; TRBD2 matches at 10 bases. Sequenced here: peripheral blood mononuclear cells (PBMCs), sampled at new diagnosis, from a patient treated with antithyroid drugs. The clonotype comes from a woman aged 25 to 45 with Graves disease. The CDR3 DNA is TGTGCCAGCAGCTCTCAACTAGCGGGAACAGACATTCAGTACTTC. Residues: CASSSQLAGTDIQYF.